The 32 T cell receptor beta chains below were found in one sample sequenced in a study of cytomegalovirus exposure and HLA in healthy donors. Researchers ran the PCR with 60 Vbeta and 13 Jbeta primers. Using immunoSEQ multiplex PCR, the repertoire was profiled, and TCRdb retains in-frame clones only, with some absent. The table has about 160,000 clones, approximately 79% seen once; the top ten hold over 0.95%. Input material: PBMCs. These receptors were obtained from a woman in her forties or fifties in good health and CMV-seropositive.

The chain recombines TRBV19 with TRBJ1-1, with unresolved D. Germline CDR1 reads LNHDA; CDR2 reads SQIVND (reference sequence). The CDR3 loop spans 14 amino acids. V lost 6 bases and J lost 4, with 15 bases in between. CDR3 in amino acids: CASSITNRGTEAFF. CDR3 DNA: TGTGCCAGTAGCATAACAAACCGAGGCACTGAAGCTTTCTTT. Supplemented by reference TRBV19 and TRBJ1-1, the full variable domain reads DGGITQSPKYLFRKEGQNVTLSCEQNLNHDAMYWYRQDPGQGLRLIYYSQIVNDFQKGDIAEGYSVSREKKESFPLTVTSAQKNPTAFYLCASSITNRGTEAFFGQGTRLTVV.

The rearrangement links TRBV6-6 to TRBJ1-2; D may be TRBD1 (6 bases). The V and J ends lost 4 bases and 4 bases respectively, with 16 bases between them. This CDR3 has 15 amino acids. Per the germline V gene, CDR1 is MNHNY and CDR2 is SVGAGI (reference sequence). CDR3 region: CASSSSDRTSYGYTF. Here the CDR3 DNA reads TGTGCCAGCAGTTCCTCGGACAGAACCAGCTATGGCTACACCTTC.

The CDR3 spells CASSEGAPGKAFF. CDR3 coding DNA: TGTGCCAGCAGTGAGGGGGCTCCGGGGAAAGCTTTCTTT. V is TRBV25-1 and J is TRBJ1-1, with a possible D match to TRBD1 (6 bases). This CDR3 has 13 residues. Germline CDR1 and CDR2: MGHDK and SYGVNS. Trimming removed 3 bases at V and 9 bases at J, with 14 bases between.

The chain carries TRBV12-5 and TRBJ2-1, with D maybe TRBD2 (5 bases). Between the trimmed V and J ends, which lost 6 bases and 4 bases, there was a span of 19 bases. This CDR3 has 16 residues. The V gene's germline CDR1 is LGHNT and CDR2 FRNRAP. The CDR3 loop reads CASGFPPLRAYNEQFF. The DNA for the CDR3 is TGTGCTAGTGGATTCCCTCCCTTGCGGGCTTACAATGAGCAGTTCTTC.

The V gene is TRBV5-1, the J gene TRBJ2-1; 7 nucleotides align to TRBD1. Trimming removed 4 bases from V and 6 bases from J; junction bases left unmatched: 10. CDR1 and CDR2 (germline): SGHRS, YFSETQ. CDR3 size: 15 residues. In nucleotides, the CDR3 is TGCGCCAGCAGCAAACGACAGGGCGAGGGCAATGAGCAGTTCTTC. This codes for CASSKRQGEGNEQFF.

V usage is TRBV4-1 and J usage is TRBJ2-3; 7 bases align to TRBD1. The germline gives CDR1 MGHRA, CDR2 YSYEKL. This CDR3 is 15 amino acids long. J lost 5 bases, V lost 1 base, and 6 bases had no gene match. The CDR3 reads CASSQAGQWKDTQYF. The DNA for the CDR3 is TGCGCCAGCAGCCAAGCGGGACAGTGGAAAGATACGCAGTATTTT.

The chain is built from TRBV10-3 and TRBJ2-1, with 14 nucleotides matching TRBD2. The CDR3 length is 14 residues. The V segment lost 11 bases and the J segment 10 bases; nucleotides outside the gene matches: 10. Per germline, CDR1 ENHRY and CDR2 SYGVKD. The CDR3 loop reads CAFSTSGGAGEQFF. The CDR3 bases are TGTGCCTTCTCGACTAGCGGGGGGGCTGGGGAGCAGTTCTTC.

This chain links TRBV19 with TRBJ1-5, with D hard to call. The CDR3 is 14 amino acids. The V end was cut by 8 bases, the J end by 0 bases, with 11 bases between. Germline loops: CDR1 LNHDA, CDR2 SQIVND (reference sequence). CDR3 DNA: TGTGCCAGTTCCCATACCTATAGCAATCAGCCCCAGCATTTT. Translation gives CASSHTYSNQPQHF.

J is TRBJ1-5 and V is TRBV27, with D perhaps matching TRBD1 (6 bases). In germline, CDR1 is MNHEY, CDR2 SMNVEV (reference sequence). The germline V and J ends were trimmed by 5 bases and 4 bases, with 12 bases remaining between them. The CDR3 consists of 14 residues. The CDR3 protein is CASSTTGSNQPQHF. In DNA, the CDR3 is TGTGCCAGCAGTACCACAGGGTCAAATCAGCCCCAGCATTTT.

The CDR3 region is CASSLPSNTEAFF. The CDR3 nucleotides are TGTGCCAGCAGCTTACCATCCAACACTGAAGCTTTCTTT. The chain recombines TRBV11-2 with TRBJ1-1; D is uncertain. V was trimmed by 2 bases and J by 2 bases, leaving 6 bases between them. Per germline, CDR1 SGHAT and CDR2 FQNNGV. CDR3 length: 13 residues.

The V gene is TRBV6-4, the J gene TRBJ2-3, with 12 bases lining up with TRBD1. This CDR3 region has 15 residues. The junction had 0 bases not matched to a gene; V was cut back by 3 bases and J by 2 bases. CDR1 and CDR2 from the germline V gene are MRHNA and SNTAGT. This CDR3 reads CASSEGQGATDTQYF. The CDR3 DNA reads as TGTGCCAGCAGTGAGGGACAGGGGGCCACAGATACGCAGTATTTT.

The chain carries TRBV5-4 and TRBJ1-1, with D tentatively TRBD1 (5 bases). The CDR3 runs to 15 residues. Between the trimmed V and J ends, which lost 0 bases and 3 bases, there was a span of 12 bases. Germline V CDR1 and CDR2: SGHNT, YYREEE (reference sequence). Written as DNA, the CDR3 is TGTGCCAGCAGCTTGGGGGAGGGGTGGGACACTGAAGCTTTCTTT. It yields the protein CASSLGEGWDTEAFF.

The gene calls are TRBV7-8 and TRBJ2-7, with TRBD2 identical over 16 bases. V was clipped by 5 bases and J by 5 bases; unmatched bases: 12. CDR3 size: 18 residues. Per the germline V gene, CDR1 is SGHVS and CDR2 is FQNEAQ. The chain's CDR3 is CASSETGTSGRVIHEQYF. The CDR3 bases are TGTGCCAGCAGCGAGACCGGGACTAGCGGGAGGGTGATCCACGAGCAGTACTTC.

The genes are TRBV5-4 and TRBJ2-5; 8 nucleotides agree with TRBD2. CDR1 and CDR2 from the germline V gene are SGHNT and YYREEE (reference sequence). J was trimmed by 5 bases and V by 2 bases; bases with no gene match: 5. The CDR3 is 14 residues long. The DNA of the CDR3 is TGTGCCAGCAGCTTAACGGGGGGGGCCGAGACCCAGTACTTC. This gives the protein CASSLTGGAETQYF.

The CDR3 region is CSVWTSGGTDTQYF. The CDR3 coding sequence is TGCAGCGTGTGGACTAGCGGGGGGACAGATACGCAGTATTTT. This chain connects TRBV29-1 to TRBJ2-3; 14 positions agree with TRBD2. Germline V gives CDR1 SQVTM, CDR2 ANQGSEA. The V segment lost 6 bases and the J segment 3 bases; nucleotides outside the gene matches: 2. The length of the CDR3 is 14 residues.

V gene TRBV30 combines with J gene TRBJ2-7; D is unresolved. CDR1 GTSNPN and CDR2 SVGIG come from the germline V gene (reference sequence). The CDR3 has 12 amino acids. Trimming stripped 1 base from V and 3 bases from J, with 7 bases between. This chain's CDR3 is CAWSAQNYEQYF. The CDR3, as DNA: TGTGCCTGGAGTGCGCAGAACTACGAGCAGTACTTC.

This clone was observed a few times. J is TRBJ1-1 and V is TRBV7-2; maybe TRBD1 (5 bases). The V gene's germline CDR1 is SGHTA and CDR2 FQGNSA. V lost 3 bases, J lost 1 base, and 9 bases lay in between. The CDR3 is 14 residues long. The CDR3 DNA reads TGTGCCAGCAGCTTGGGGCTTAAGAACACTGAAGCTTTCTTT. Encoded protein: CASSLGLKNTEAFF.

This rearrangement joins TRBV25-1 to TRBJ2-7, with 7 bases fitting TRBD1. The trim removed 4 bases at V and 6 bases at J, leaving 9 bases unmatched. The germline CDR1 and CDR2 sequences are MGHDK and SYGVNS. This CDR3 comprises 14 residues. The CDR3 bases are TGTGCCAGCAGTGCCAATACTCGACAGGGCGAGCAGTACTTC. It codes for CASSANTRQGEQYF.

The chain links TRBV2 to TRBJ2-7; 10 nucleotides agree with TRBD2. Per germline, CDR1 SNHLY and CDR2 FYNNEI. Trimming at V came to 4 bases and at J to 5 bases, leaving 5 bases not matched to a gene. The CDR3 covers 14 residues. Here the CDR3 reads CASSGTSGGNEQYF. Here the CDR3 DNA reads TGTGCCAGCAGTGGGACTAGCGGAGGGAACGAGCAGTACTTC.

This clone was seen a handful of times. The chain couples TRBV2 to TRBJ2-2; 7 bases agree with TRBD1. Germline V CDR1 and CDR2: SNHLY, FYNNEI. The CDR3 extends over 14 amino acids. The J segment lost 6 bases and the V segment lost 5 bases, leaving 6 bases of the junction unmatched. The CDR3 bases are TGTGCCAGCAGTCGACAGGGATTCGCCGGGGAGCTGTTTTTT. It codes for CASSRQGFAGELFF.

V and J are TRBV5-1 and TRBJ2-2; D perhaps matches TRBD1 (6 bases). Trimming shortened V by 0 bases and J by 2 bases, and 14 bases separated the two germline ends. CDR3 length equals 17 residues. Per germline, CDR1 SGHRS and CDR2 YFSETQ. This CDR3 reads CASSLAMGHGNTGELFF. The DNA for the CDR3 is TGCGCCAGCAGCTTGGCCATGGGACACGGCAACACCGGGGAGCTGTTTTTT.

The chain combines TRBV5-5 with TRBJ1-5; D gene uncertain. Germline CDR1 SGHKS, CDR2 YYEKEE (reference sequence). The CDR3 loop spans 14 amino acids. Deletions cut 4 bases from V and 4 bases from J, with 12 bases between. CDR3 region: CASSLRLTNQPQHF. In DNA form, the CDR3 reads TGTGCCAGCAGCCTACGACTTACTAATCAGCCCCAGCATTTT.

The chain uses TRBV5-6 and TRBJ2-5; 9 nucleotides align to TRBD1. The CDR3 is 15 amino acids. V shed 3 bases and J 5 bases; nucleotides not matched to a gene: 8. The V gene's germline CDR1 is SGHDT and CDR2 YYEEEE. The CDR3 loop reads CASSSTGGLVETQYF. The CDR3 DNA reads TGTGCCAGCAGCTCAACAGGGGGCTTAGTCGAGACCCAGTACTTC.

This chain joins TRBV21-1 and TRBJ2-1; TRBD2 reflects the table's D call only, with no check against the DNA. TRBV21-1 is designated a pseudogene. The CDR3 is 13 amino acids. The CDR3 sequence: CASSKVLANEQFF. In DNA form, the CDR3 reads TGTGCCAGCAGCAAGGTACTAGCCAATGAGCAGTTCTTC.

The rearrangement joins TRBV6-6 to TRBJ1-2; 8 positions agree with TRBD1. V lost 2 bases and J lost 3; bases outside the gene matches: 2. This CDR3 is built from 14 residues. Germline assignment: CDR1 MNHNY and CDR2 SVGAGI (reference sequence). The CDR3, as DNA: TGTGCCAGCAGTTACCAGGGGGCCGACTATGGCTACACCTTC. Translated: CASSYQGADYGYTF.

The chain has TRBV4-3 and TRBJ2-5, with 7 positions matching TRBD2. Judging by the DNA end, TRBJ2-7 fits better; the J call may be wrong. Looked up from germline, CDR1 is LGHNA and CDR2 is YSLEER. CDR3 length equals 13 residues. CDR3: CASSQAGGDEQYF. Written as DNA, the CDR3 is TGCGCCAGCAGCCAAGCTGGGGGGGACGAGCAGTACTTC.

The V call is TRBV7-5, the J call TRBJ2-3; TRBD1, the D gene given by the table, was not confirmed from the DNA. TRBV7-5 is given as a pseudogene. The CDR3 is 14 amino acids. CDR3 DNA: TGTGCCAGAAGGGACGGACACCGCACAGATACGCAGTATTTT. It specifies CARRDGHRTDTQYF.

CDR3 DNA sequence: TGTGCCAGCAGCCCTTGGTCCCAGGGGGAGACCCAGTACTTC. The encoded protein is CASSPWSQGETQYF. V usage is TRBV7-2 and J usage is TRBJ2-5; perhaps TRBD1 as D (6 bases). This CDR3 spans 14 amino acids. The germline V gene has CDR1 SGHTA and CDR2 FQGNSA. V was trimmed by 5 bases and J by 5 bases, leaving 15 bases between them.

The gene calls are TRBV19 and TRBJ2-7; 8 bases agree with TRBD1. V trimming: 6 bases; J trimming: 2 bases; junction bases outside the gene matches: 6. CDR3 length: 14 amino acids. CDR1 LNHDA and CDR2 SQIVND come from the germline V gene (reference sequence). CDR3 amino acids: CASSTGQGAYEQYF. In DNA, the CDR3 is TGTGCCAGTAGCACCGGACAGGGAGCCTACGAGCAGTACTTC.

The rearrangement links TRBV5-1 to TRBJ2-1; D perhaps matches TRBD2 (6 bases). V was shortened by 0 bases and J by 7 bases, with 8 bases between the two germline ends. Per germline, CDR1 SGHRS and CDR2 YFSETQ. The CDR3 sequence is 13 residues long. CDR3: CASSLARENEQFF. CDR3 sequence (DNA): TGCGCCAGCAGCTTGGCCCGGGAGAATGAGCAGTTCTTC.

The chain links TRBV7-9 to TRBJ1-4; D is perhaps TRBD1 (6 bases). CDR1 and CDR2 from the germline V gene are SEHNR and FQNEAQ (reference sequence). The CDR3 contains 14 residues. Trimming left V 5 bases short and J 8 bases short, with 15 bases between. CDR3 loop: CASSLTGPGEKLFF. The CDR3 DNA reads TGTGCCAGCAGCCTTACAGGGCCTGGGGAAAAACTGTTTTTT.

This sequence joins TRBV27 and TRBJ1-6; D may be TRBD1 (6 bases). The CDR3 contains 13 residues. CDR1 is MNHEY, CDR2 SMNVEV, per germline (reference sequence). CDR3 sequence (DNA): TGTGCGATACCGGACAGACTGAATTCACCCCTCCACTTT. It yields the protein CAIPDRLNSPLHF.